This T cell receptor beta chain emerged from a study of vaccination effects on CD4 cells after COVID-19. Study-level findings and limits: Clones from infection and from vaccination both contracted markedly late after vaccination.

Measured with immunoSEQ multiplex PCR; TCRdb has only the in-frame clones, and not every one. Here the sample spans some 69,000 clones, 74% being singletons. From germline, CDR1 is MGHRA and CDR2 YSYEKL. The CDR3 runs 18 residues. Trimming took 3 bases from V and 4 from J; bases not matched to a gene: 11. Worth noting for this clone: Its antigen is still unknown.

Sequencing in the ViraFEST assay came after antigen-specific CD4+ T cells had been expanded with viral peptide pools, which were used to stimulate PBMC. Cells that had been cultured for 10 days were the source of isolated CD4+ T cells. Vaccine administered to participants consisted of two doses of either BNT162b2 or mRNA-1273. Previously uninfected by SARS-CoV-2, the vaccine recipients also showed negative nucleocapsid antibodies. The culture medium for a few million PBMC per well included roughly 10 IU/ml IL-2 and roughly 10 ug/ml peptides. It was on days 3 and 7 that half the medium was replaced with IL-2 medium.

The sequence was obtained from a human donor who received a COVID-19 vaccine. This sample comprised CD4+ T cells from PBMCs cultured with HCoV-229E spike peptides, obtained after COVID-19 vaccination. The chain couples TRBV4-1 to TRBJ1-3; 11 bases map to TRBD1. The CDR3 here is CASSHKPGQGVKGNTIYF. Here the CDR3 DNA reads TGCGCCAGCAGCCACAAACCGGGACAGGGGGTAAAGGGAAACACCATATATTTT.